This T cell receptor beta chain was captured by sequencing in a study of graft-versus-host responses after intestinal transplantation. Sequencing was performed with immunoSEQ multiplex PCR; in TCRdb, only in-frame clones are kept and a portion is missing. Among around 100,000 clones listed, roughly 93% were seen once. Germline V gene lookup returns CDR1 SGHNT and CDR2 YYREEE (reference sequence). V was pared by 3 bases and J by 8 bases, with 11 bases of the junction left unmatched. The CDR3 covers 16 residues. In the case of this clone: What it binds is unknown.

The sequencing here drew on unstimulated CD8+ T cells sorted from spleen or lymph node cells, taken before transplant. This TCR derives from a human donor who was the organ donor for an intestinal transplant. The chain combines TRBV5-4 with TRBJ1-4, with 9 bases aligning to TRBD1. The CDR3 DNA reads TGTGCCAGCAGCTCCTCGGGACAGGGAGGAGGGGAAAAACTGTTTTTT. This sequence encodes CASSSSGQGGGEKLFF.